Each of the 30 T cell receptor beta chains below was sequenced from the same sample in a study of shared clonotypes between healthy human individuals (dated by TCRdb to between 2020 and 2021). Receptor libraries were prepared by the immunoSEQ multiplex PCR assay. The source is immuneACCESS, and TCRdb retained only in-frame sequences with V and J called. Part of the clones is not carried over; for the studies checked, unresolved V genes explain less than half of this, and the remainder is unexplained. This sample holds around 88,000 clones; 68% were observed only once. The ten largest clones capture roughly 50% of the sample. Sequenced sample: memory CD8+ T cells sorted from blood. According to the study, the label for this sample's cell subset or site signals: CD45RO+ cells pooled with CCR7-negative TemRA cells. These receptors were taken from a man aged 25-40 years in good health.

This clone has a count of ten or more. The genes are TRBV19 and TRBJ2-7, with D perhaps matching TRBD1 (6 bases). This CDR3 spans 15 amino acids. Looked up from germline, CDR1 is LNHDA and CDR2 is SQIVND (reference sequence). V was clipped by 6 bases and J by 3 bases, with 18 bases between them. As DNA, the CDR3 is TGTGCCAGTAGCGTACAGGGTGATCACCTCTACGAGCAGTACTTC. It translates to CASSVQGDHLYEQYF.

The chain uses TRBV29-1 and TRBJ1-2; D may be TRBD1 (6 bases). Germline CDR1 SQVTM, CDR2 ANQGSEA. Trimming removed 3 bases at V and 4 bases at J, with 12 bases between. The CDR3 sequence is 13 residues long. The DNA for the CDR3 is TGCAGCGTTGAGGGGCAGGGGACCTATGGCTACACCTTC. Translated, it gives CSVEGQGTYGYTF.

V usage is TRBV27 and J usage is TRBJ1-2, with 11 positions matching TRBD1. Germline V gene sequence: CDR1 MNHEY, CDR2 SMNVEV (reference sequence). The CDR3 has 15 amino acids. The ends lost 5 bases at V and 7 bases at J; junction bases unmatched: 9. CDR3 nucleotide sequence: TGTGCCAGCAGTAAATCCGGGACAGGGGGTGTTGGCTACACCTTC. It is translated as CASSKSGTGGVGYTF.

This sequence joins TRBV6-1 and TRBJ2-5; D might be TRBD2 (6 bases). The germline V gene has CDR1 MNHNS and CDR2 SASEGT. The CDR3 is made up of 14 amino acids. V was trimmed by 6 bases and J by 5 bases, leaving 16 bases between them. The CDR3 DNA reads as TGTGCCAGCAGCGATTCGGGAGAGGCGGAGACCCAGTACTTC. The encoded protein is CASSDSGEAETQYF.

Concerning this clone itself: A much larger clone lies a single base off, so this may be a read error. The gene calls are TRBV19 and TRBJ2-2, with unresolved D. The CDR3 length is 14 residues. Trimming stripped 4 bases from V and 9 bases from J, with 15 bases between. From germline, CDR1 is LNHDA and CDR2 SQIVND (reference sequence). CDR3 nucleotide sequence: TGTGCCAGTAGTAGGGAACCCTACTACAGGGAGCTGTTTTTT. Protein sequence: CASSREPYYRELFF.

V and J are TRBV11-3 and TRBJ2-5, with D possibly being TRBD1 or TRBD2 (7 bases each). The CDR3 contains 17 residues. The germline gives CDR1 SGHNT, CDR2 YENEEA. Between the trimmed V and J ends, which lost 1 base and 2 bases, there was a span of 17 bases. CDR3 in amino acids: CASSLGQGGASQETQYF. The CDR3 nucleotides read TGTGCCAGCAGCTTAGGCCAGGGGGGGGCCTCACAAGAGACCCAGTACTTC.

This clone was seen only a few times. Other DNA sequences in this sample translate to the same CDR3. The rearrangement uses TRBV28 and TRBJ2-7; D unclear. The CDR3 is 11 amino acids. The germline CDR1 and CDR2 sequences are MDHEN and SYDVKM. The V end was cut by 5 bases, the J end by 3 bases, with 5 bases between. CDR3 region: CASSLYYEQYF. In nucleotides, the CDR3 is TGTGCCAGCAGTCTTTACTACGAGCAGTACTTC. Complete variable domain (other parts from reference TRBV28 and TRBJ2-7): DVKVTQSSRYLVKRTGEKVFLECVQDMDHENMFWYRQDPGLGLRLIYFSYDVKMKEKGDIPEGYSVSREKKERFSLILESASTNQTSMYLCASSLYYEQYFGPGTRLTVT.

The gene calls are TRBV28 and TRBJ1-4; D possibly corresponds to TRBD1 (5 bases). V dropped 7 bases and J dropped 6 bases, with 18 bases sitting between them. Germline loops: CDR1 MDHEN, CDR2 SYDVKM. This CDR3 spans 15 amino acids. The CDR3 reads CASNRFSGRDEKLFF. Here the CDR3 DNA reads TGTGCCAGCAACAGGTTCAGCGGGAGGGATGAAAAACTGTTTTTT. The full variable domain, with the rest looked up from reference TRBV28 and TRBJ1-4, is DVKVTQSSRYLVKRTGEKVFLECVQDMDHENMFWYRQDPGLGLRLIYFSYDVKMKEKGDIPEGYSVSREKKERFSLILESASTNQTSMYLCASNRFSGRDEKLFFGSGTQLSVL.

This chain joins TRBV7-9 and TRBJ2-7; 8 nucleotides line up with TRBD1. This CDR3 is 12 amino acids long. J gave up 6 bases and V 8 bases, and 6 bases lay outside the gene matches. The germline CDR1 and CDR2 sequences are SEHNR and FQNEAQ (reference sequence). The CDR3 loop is CASLGQDSEQYF. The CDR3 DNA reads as TGTGCCAGCTTGGGACAGGACAGCGAGCAGTACTTC.

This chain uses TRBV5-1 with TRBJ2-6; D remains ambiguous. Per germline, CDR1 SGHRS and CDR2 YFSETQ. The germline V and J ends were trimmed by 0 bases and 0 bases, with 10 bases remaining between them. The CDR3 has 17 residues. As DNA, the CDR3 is TGCGCCAGCAGCTTGGCCGCGGTGACCTCTGGGGCCAACGTCCTGACTTTC. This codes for CASSLAAVTSGANVLTF.

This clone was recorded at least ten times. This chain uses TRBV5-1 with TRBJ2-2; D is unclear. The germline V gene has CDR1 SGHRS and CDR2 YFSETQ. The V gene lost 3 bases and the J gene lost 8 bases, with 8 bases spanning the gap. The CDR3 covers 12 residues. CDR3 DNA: TGCGCCAGCAGCTCCAACTTTGGGGAGCTGTTTTTT. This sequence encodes CASSSNFGELFF.

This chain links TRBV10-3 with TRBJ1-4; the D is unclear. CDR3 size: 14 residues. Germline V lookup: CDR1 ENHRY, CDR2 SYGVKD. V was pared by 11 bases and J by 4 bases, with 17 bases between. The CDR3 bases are TGTGCCTCCAAGGCCGGGTCCGTTAATGAAAAACTGTTTTTT. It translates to CASKAGSVNEKLFF.

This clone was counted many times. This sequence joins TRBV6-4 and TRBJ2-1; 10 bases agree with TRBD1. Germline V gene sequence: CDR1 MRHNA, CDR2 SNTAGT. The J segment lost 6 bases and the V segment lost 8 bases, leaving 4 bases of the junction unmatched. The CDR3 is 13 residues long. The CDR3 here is CASGTGDANEQFF. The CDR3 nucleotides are TGTGCCAGCGGGACAGGGGACGCCAATGAGCAGTTCTTC.

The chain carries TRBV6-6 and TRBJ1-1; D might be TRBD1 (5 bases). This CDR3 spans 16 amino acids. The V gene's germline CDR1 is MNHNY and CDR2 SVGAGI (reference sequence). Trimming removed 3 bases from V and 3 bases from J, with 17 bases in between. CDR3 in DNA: TGTGCCAGCAGTTATCCGTGGGGGGGAACGGACACTGAAGCTTTCTTT. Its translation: CASSYPWGGTDTEAFF.

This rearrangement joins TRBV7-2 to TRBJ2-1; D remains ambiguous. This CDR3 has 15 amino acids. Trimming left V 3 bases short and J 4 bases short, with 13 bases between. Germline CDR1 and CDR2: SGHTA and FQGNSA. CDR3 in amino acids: CASSLGSSNYNEQFF. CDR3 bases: TGTGCCAGCAGCTTGGGTAGCAGCAATTACAATGAGCAGTTCTTC.

CDR3 in amino acids: CASRGDLTNYGYTF. CDR3 nucleotide sequence: TGTGCCAGCAGGGGGGACCTAACTAACTATGGCTACACCTTC. This sequence joins TRBV11-2 and TRBJ1-2; D may be TRBD1 (5 bases). Germline V gives CDR1 SGHAT, CDR2 FQNNGV. Trimming removed 6 bases at V and 0 bases at J, with 11 bases between. The CDR3 totals 14 residues.

The CDR3 reads CATNLLYEQYF. As DNA, the CDR3 is TGTGCCACCAACCTACTCTACGAGCAGTACTTC. V gene TRBV7-9 combines with J gene TRBJ2-7; D uncertain. Germline V lookup: CDR1 SEHNR, CDR2 FQNEAQ (reference sequence). The CDR3 length is 11 residues. Trimming took 10 bases from V and 3 from J, leaving 10 bases between them.

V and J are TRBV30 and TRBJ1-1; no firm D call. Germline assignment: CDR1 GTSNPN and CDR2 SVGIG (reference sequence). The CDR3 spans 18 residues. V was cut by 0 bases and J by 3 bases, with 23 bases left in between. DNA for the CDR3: TGTGCCTGGAGTGTAAGTTTCGGGGATCTACCGTGGGACACTGAAGCTTTCTTT. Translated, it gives CAWSVSFGDLPWDTEAFF.

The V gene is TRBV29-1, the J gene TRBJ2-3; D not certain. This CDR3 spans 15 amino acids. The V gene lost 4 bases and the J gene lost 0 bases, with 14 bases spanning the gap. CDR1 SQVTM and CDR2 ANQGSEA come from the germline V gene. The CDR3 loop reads CSVARTTSSTDTQYF. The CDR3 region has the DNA TGCAGCGTTGCCCGGACCACATCTAGCACAGATACGCAGTATTTT.

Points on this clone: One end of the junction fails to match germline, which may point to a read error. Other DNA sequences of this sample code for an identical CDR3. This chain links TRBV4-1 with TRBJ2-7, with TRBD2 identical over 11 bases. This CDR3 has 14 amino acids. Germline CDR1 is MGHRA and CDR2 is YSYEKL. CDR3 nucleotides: TGTGCCAGCAGCCCTAGCGGGAGGACCTACGAGCAGTACTTC. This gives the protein CASSPSGRTYEQYF.

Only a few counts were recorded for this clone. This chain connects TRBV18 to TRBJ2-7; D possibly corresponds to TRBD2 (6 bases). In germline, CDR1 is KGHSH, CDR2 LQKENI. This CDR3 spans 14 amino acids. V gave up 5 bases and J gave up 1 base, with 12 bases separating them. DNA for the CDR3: TGTGCCAGCTCAGGGCTAGCGCCGTCCTACGAGCAGTACTTC. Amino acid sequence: CASSGLAPSYEQYF.

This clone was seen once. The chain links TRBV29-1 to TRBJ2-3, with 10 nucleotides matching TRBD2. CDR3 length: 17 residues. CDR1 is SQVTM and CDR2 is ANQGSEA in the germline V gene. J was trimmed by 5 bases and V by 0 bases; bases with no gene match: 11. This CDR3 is CSVEDDTTSGKIDTQYF. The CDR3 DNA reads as TGCAGCGTTGAAGACGACACCACTAGCGGGAAAATAGATACGCAGTATTTT.

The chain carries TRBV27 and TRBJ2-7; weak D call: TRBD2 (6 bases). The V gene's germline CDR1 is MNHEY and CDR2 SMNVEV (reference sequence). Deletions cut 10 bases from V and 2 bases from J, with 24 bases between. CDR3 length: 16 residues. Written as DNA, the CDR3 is TGTGCCACCCTAAAGCCGGCGGGTAGCGGCGCCTACGAGCAGTACTTC. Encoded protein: CATLKPAGSGAYEQYF.

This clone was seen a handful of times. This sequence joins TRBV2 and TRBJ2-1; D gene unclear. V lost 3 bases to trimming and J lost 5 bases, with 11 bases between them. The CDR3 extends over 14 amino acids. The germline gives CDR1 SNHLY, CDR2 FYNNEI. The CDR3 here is CASSEAGKDNEQFF. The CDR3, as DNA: TGTGCCAGCAGTGAGGCAGGAAAGGACAATGAGCAGTTCTTC.

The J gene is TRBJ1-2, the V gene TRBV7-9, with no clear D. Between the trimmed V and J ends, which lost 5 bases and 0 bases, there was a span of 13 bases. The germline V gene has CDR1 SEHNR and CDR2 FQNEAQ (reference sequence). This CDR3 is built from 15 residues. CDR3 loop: CASSPRTDPNYGYTF. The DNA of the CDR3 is TGTGCCAGCAGCCCTCGGACGGACCCTAACTATGGCTACACCTTC.

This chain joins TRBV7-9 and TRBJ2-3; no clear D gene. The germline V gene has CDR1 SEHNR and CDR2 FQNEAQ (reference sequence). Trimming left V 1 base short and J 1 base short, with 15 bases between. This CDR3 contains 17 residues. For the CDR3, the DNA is TGTGCCAGCAGCTTAGACGTCGGTGGAGTAGGCACAGATACGCAGTATTTT. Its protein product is CASSLDVGGVGTDTQYF. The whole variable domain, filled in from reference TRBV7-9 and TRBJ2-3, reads DTGVSQNPRHKITKRGQNVTFRCDPISEHNRLYWYRQTLGQGPEFLTYFQNEAQLEKSRLLSDRFSAERPKGSFSTLEIQRTEQGDSAMYLCASSLDVGGVGTDTQYFGPGTRLTVL.

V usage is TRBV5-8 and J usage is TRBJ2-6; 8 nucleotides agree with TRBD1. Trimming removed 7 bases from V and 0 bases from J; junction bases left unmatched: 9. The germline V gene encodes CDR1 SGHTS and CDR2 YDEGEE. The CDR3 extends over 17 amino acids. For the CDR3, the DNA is TGTGCCAGCTCTGCGACAGGGGCTCCCTCTGGGGCCAACGTCCTGACTTTC. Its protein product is CASSATGAPSGANVLTF.

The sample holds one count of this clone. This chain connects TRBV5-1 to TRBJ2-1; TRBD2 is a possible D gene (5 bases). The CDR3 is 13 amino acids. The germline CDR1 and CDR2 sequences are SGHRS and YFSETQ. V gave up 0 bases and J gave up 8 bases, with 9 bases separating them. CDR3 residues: CASSLGSGDEQFF. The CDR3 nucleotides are TGCGCCAGCAGCTTGGGCTCCGGGGATGAGCAGTTCTTC.

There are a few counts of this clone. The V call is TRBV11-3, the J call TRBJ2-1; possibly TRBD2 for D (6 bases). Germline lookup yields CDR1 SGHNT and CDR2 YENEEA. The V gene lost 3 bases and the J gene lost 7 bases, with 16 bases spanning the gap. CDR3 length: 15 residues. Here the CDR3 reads CASSFGGSSRNEQFF. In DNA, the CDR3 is TGTGCCAGCAGCTTTGGGGGGTCCTCAAGAAATGAGCAGTTCTTC.

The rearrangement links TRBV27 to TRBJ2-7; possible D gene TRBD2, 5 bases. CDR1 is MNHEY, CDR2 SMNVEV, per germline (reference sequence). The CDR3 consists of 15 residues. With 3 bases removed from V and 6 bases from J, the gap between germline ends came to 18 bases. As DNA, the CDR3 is TGTGCCAGCAGTTTCTCTGCTCCAGTAGCGCCCGAGCAGTACTTC. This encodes CASSFSAPVAPEQYF.